Included here is one T cell receptor (beta chain) sequence, with context. Original processing methods: Estimation of nucleated cell counts was performed using reference gene primer amplification. Produced via immunoSEQ multiplex PCR; TCRdb's table is partial and in-frame only. V, J and clone size reflect that table, while D and trimming were determined from the DNA. The table lists under 500,000 clones, more than 85% of them singletons. The sample comes from a study of blood T cell repertoires in COVID-19. Background on the study: Some COVID-19 samples were acute and others convalescent; all came from the United States, Italy and Spain. T cells, B-cell-depleted T cells, or PBMCs provided the cDNA or gDNA that served as material.

V lost 2 bases, J lost 6 bases, and 4 bases stayed unmatched. The CDR3 spans 14 residues. Germline loops: CDR1 SGHRS, CDR2 YFSETQ. V usage is TRBV5-1 and J usage is TRBJ2-1; 8 nucleotides line up with TRBD2. Source material: peripheral blood. This TCR was recovered from a woman younger than 45 with acute or convalescent COVID-19. CDR3 amino acids: CASSLAGAINEQFF. The DNA for the CDR3 is TGCGCCAGCAGCTTAGCGGGGGCTATCAATGAGCAGTTCTTC. Based on the CDR3 plus reference TRBV5-1 and TRBJ2-1, the full variable domain is KAGVTQTPRYLIKTRGQQVTLSCSPISGHRSVSWYQQTPGQGLQFLFEYFSETQRNKGNFPGRFSGRQFSNSRSEMNVSTLELGDSALYLCASSLAGAINEQFFGPGTRLTVL.